This T cell receptor (beta chain) was identified in a study of T cells after yellow fever vaccination. Template-switching 5'RACE yielded the TCR cDNA; a universal primer site and UMIs were added in the process. In TCRdb, the 5' RACE reads were re-called with MiXCR into one record per CDR3 protein. The table includes 620,000 or so distinct CDR3 sequences, roughly a sixth detected once. Concerning this clonotype: Its matching antigen is unknown.

V lost 0 bases and J lost 0, with 21 bases in between. The CDR3 length is 20 residues. Study observations and caveats: The bulk population could contribute abundant contaminating clonotypes to FACS-sorted repertoires.

This sample comprised PBMCs, obtained roughly 5 days after the first yellow fever vaccination. V usage is TRBV23-1 and J usage is TRBJ1-5; the D gene is possibly TRBD1 (6 bases). TRBV23-1 is designated an ORF whose function remains uncertain. The TCR comes from a man younger than 35 who received the YFV17D yellow fever vaccine. The CDR3, as DNA: TGCGCCAGCAGTCAATCCTACGGACAGTCGTGGGTTTATAGCAATCAGCCCCAGCATTTT. Its protein is CASSQSYGQSWVYSNQPQHF.